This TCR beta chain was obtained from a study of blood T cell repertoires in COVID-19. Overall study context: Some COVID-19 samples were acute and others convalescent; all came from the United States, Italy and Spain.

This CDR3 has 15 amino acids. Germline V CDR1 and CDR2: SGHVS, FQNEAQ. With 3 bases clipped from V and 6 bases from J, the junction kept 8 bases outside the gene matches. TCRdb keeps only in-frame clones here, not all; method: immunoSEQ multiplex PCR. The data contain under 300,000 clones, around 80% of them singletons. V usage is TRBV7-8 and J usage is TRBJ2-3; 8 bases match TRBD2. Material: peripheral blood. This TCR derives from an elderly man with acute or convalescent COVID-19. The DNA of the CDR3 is TGTGCCAGCAGCTTCTCGGGGGGGCCCGCGGATACGCAGTATTTT. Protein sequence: CASSFSGGPADTQYF.